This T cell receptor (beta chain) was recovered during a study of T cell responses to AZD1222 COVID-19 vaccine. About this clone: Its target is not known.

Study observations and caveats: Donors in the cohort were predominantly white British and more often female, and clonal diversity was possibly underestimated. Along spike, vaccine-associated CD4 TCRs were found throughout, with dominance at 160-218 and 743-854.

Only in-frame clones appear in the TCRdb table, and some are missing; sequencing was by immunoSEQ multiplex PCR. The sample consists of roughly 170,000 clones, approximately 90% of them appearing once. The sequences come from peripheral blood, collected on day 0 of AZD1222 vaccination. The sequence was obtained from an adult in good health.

The CDR3 DNA reads TGTGCCAGCAGCTTAGCGGTAGGGGGGAACACCGGGGAGCTGTTTTTT. The encoded protein is CASSLAVGGNTGELFF. V is TRBV7-2 and J is TRBJ2-2; weak D call: TRBD1 (6 bases). The CDR3 totals 16 residues. Germline V lookup: CDR1 SGHTA, CDR2 FQGNSA. With 0 bases removed from V and 1 base from J, the gap between germline ends came to 9 bases.